This TCR beta chain emerged from a study of shared clonotypes between healthy human individuals. Study-wide results and limits: In general, naive subsets displayed greater estimated richness than memory subsets did.

There are a few counts of this clone. The antigen remains unidentified. Replicate PCRs run on sorted subsets employed 200 ng DNA, approximately 30,000 T cell genomes. Produced via immunoSEQ multiplex PCR; TCRdb's table is partial and in-frame only. The repertoire holds 850,000 to 1,200,000 clones, with more than 60% as singletons. Specimen: memory CD4+ T cells sorted from blood. Regarding subset: CD45RA-negative fraction. This sequence was found in a man aged 18 to 30 in good health.

In nucleotides, the CDR3 is TGTGCCAGCAGTGTTGGCAGGGGGAAGGCTGAAGCTTTCTTT. It translates to CASSVGRGKAEAFF. The chain couples TRBV2 to TRBJ1-1; the match to TRBD1 covers 7 bases. Germline V lookup: CDR1 SNHLY, CDR2 FYNNEI. The CDR3 has 14 amino acids. Unmatched junction bases numbered 8, after V lost 4 bases and J lost 6 bases.